A single sample gave rise to the 3 T cell receptor beta chains below, sequenced in a study of CD8+ T cells in alopecia areata. The authors extracted RNA and reverse transcribed it into cDNA as the sequencing template. Assay used: immunoSEQ multiplex PCR; TCRdb lists only in-frame clones, some missing. Of fewer than 250,000 clones listed, about 53% are singletons. This sample comprised CD4+ T cells sorted from blood, obtained at week 0. The receptors were sampled from a human donor with alopecia areata.

The rearrangement joins TRBV6-1 to TRBJ1-5, with D possibly TRBD1 on 6 matching bases. CDR1 MNHNS and CDR2 SASEGT come from the germline V gene. Trimming took off 8 bases at V and 2 bases at J, with 13 bases between the two ends. This CDR3 is 14 amino acids long. Here the CDR3 reads CASWSRQGNQPQHF. CDR3 bases: TGTGCCAGCTGGTCGAGACAGGGCAATCAGCCCCAGCATTTT.

The genes are TRBV30 and TRBJ2-3; 8 bases agree with TRBD2. CDR3 length: 14 amino acids. Germline loops: CDR1 GTSNPN, CDR2 SVGIG (reference sequence). J was trimmed by 2 bases and V by 5 bases; bases with no gene match: 6. The CDR3 region has the DNA TGTGCCTGGGCACAAGCGGGAGCCACAGATACGCAGTATTTT. Amino acid sequence: CAWAQAGATDTQYF.

V and J are TRBV7-2 and TRBJ1-5, with D unclear. Per germline, CDR1 SGHTA and CDR2 FQGNSA. Trimming cost V 1 base and J 2 bases, with 12 bases left between them. CDR3 length: 16 amino acids. CDR3 nucleotides: TGTGCCAGCAGCTTAGGCGACGGGGTAGGCAATCAGCCCCAGCATTTT. It codes for CASSLGDGVGNQPQHF.